This T cell receptor (beta chain) was found in a study of T-cell memory formation after mild COVID-19 (dated by TCRdb to about 2021). About the study as a whole: TCR sequence clusters from the two donors were largely donor specific. The cohort was made up of two young adult volunteers, one female and one male, who were previously healthy. T-cell clones expanding and contracting after mild COVID-19 in a couple of donors were tracked by longitudinal TCRalpha and TCRbeta repertoire sequencing. Paper-wide results and their limitations: Some responding clones were detected in pre-infection memory, which suggested that pre-existing cross-reactive memory T cells had joined the SARS-CoV-2 response. Only a couple of mild cases were covered by the study, and larger cohorts that include severe cases with pre-infection samples were considered necessary. SARS-CoV-2 specificity of the second-wave clones peaking on day 37 was not confirmed. Balanced CD4/CD8 phenotypes were observed for clones contracting from day 15 to 85, whereas a bias towards CD4+ was observed for a second wave of clones expanding from day 15 to 37. Contracting CD4+ clones turned up mainly in the CM and EM memory subsets, whereas EMRA was where CD8+ clones were enriched.

This clonotype has just a few counts. It has no known antigen specificity. Base qualities are not at hand, and no much larger clone is one base apart. Ficoll-Paque density gradient centrifugation was used to isolate PBMCs. The CDR3 goes from the cysteine to the phenylalanine over 14 residues. Only CDR3 DNA is held: 42 bases, read in frame from base 1. Trimming costs V 4 bases and J 1 base, and their ends lie 10 bases apart. CDR1 SGHVS and CDR2 FQNEAQ are derived from the germline V gene. The reads were generated on an Illumina NovaSeq 6000. Using 5'RACE with constant-segment primers, TCRalpha and TCRbeta cDNA libraries were constructed, with sample barcodes and unique molecular identifiers added in the process. RNA was extracted from every sample with Trizol reagent. Library amplification was performed in two PCR steps, and a second sample barcode and Illumina TruSeq adapters were introduced in the second step. Sequencing of the libraries was done on an Illumina NovaSeq, producing 2 x 150 bp paired-end reads. The study's processing was this. With migec v1.2.7, reads were demultiplexed and then collapsed into UMI-guided consensus sequences. Using mixcr v2.1.11, the UMI consensuses were aligned to TRA and TRB V and J templates and assembled into clonotypes. A clonotype was counted as expanded or contracted only when both edgeR and NoisET called the clonotype significant, with the noise models trained on biological replicates. For edgeR calls, the thresholds were a false discovery rate-adjusted p below 0.01 and a log2 fold-change of 1. As an exploratory analysis of dynamics, max-normalized trajectories of the 1000 most abundant clonotypes were examined by PCA with hierarchical clustering. The CD4 or CD8 phenotype of responding clones was assigned using the separately sequenced CD4+ and CD8+ repertoires. TCRdb redid the processing of the public reads, applying fastp at Q25 and MiXCR, and retained in-frame beta chains. Each CDR3 protein gets just one entry, which takes the most common genes and DNA from the rows behind it. The V and J calls and clone size come from TCRdb's table, not from the authors' own analysis. Within this sample are about 360,000 distinct CDR3 sequences, with approximately 15% of them counted one time only. The top ten hold less than 25% of the sample.

This chain joins TRBV7-8 to TRBJ1-1; a tentative D match to TRBD1 spans 5 bases. The receptor was isolated from a man aged 18-30 years who had mild COVID-19 (a few samples of this study predate the infection). The sample titles of this study are shuffled in the database, so cell type and time point are left out; the donor was told from shared clones. What was sequenced was PBMCs or a T cell subset sorted from them (not recorded which). The bases are TGTGCCAGCAGCTCTTGGGGGGGGAACACTGAAGCTTTCTTT. This translates into CASSSWGGNTEAFF.